The 7 T cell receptor beta chains below were found in one sample sequenced in a study of blood T cells in healthy people across ages. A J-beta primer mix and a sample-barcoded 5' primer were used in a second PCR of roughly 7 to 12 cycles. TCRdb reanalysed the 5' RACE reads using MiXCR and keeps one entry per CDR3 protein. The sample includes 550,000 to 800,000 distinct CDR3 sequences, approximately 30% of them seen just once. Specimen: blood. These receptor sequences come from an elderly woman in good health.

This clonotype has ten or more counts. The chain uses TRBV20-1 and TRBJ2-1; TRBD1 is a possible D gene (5 bases). Germline V lookup: CDR1 DFQATT, CDR2 SNEGSKA (reference sequence). This CDR3 comprises 14 residues. V was cut by 0 bases and J by 13 bases, with 19 bases left in between. The CDR3 DNA reads as TGCAGTGCTAGAGATCAATGGGGCCAAGGGGAACAGTTCTTC. Translating gives CSARDQWGQGEQFF.

For the CDR3, the DNA is TGCAGTGCTAGAGATACGGGTTTTAATTCACCCCTCCACTTT. It translates to CSARDTGFNSPLHF. The rearrangement uses TRBV20-1 and TRBJ1-6; D gene unclear. Germline V lookup: CDR1 DFQATT, CDR2 SNEGSKA (reference sequence). Trimming pared 0 bases from V and 6 bases from J, leaving 9 bases between. CDR3 length: 14 amino acids.

This clonotype was seen ten or more times. V is TRBV13 and J is TRBJ2-1; D is ambiguous. Germline V gene sequence: CDR1 PRHDT, CDR2 FYEKMQ (reference sequence). The CDR3 is 15 amino acids. Trimming took 2 bases from V and 4 from J, leaving 12 bases between them. The CDR3 DNA is TGTGCCAGCAGCTTATTGGCAGGAGATTACAATGAGCAGTTCTTC. Protein product: CASSLLAGDYNEQFF.

The genes are TRBV28 and TRBJ1-1; possibly TRBD1 for D (6 bases). Germline V gives CDR1 MDHEN, CDR2 SYDVKM. CDR3 length: 17 amino acids. Trimming took 1 base from V and 1 from J, leaving 16 bases between them. Here the CDR3 reads CASSLFVQGRTNTEAFF. CDR3 in DNA: TGTGCCAGCAGTTTATTCGTACAGGGACGAACGAACACTGAAGCTTTCTTT.

This clonotype has only a few counts. The chain joins TRBV14 to TRBJ1-6; D remains unclear. This CDR3 spans 15 amino acids. Deletions cut 1 base from V and 10 bases from J, with 14 bases between. Germline lookup yields CDR1 SGHDN and CDR2 FVKESK. The CDR3 bases are TGTGCCAGCAGCCAAGCGCCCTCCCCCGAGTCACCCCTCCACTTT. This gives the protein CASSQAPSPESPLHF.

This clonotype was picked up many times. The chain combines TRBV7-8 with TRBJ2-2, with D possibly matching TRBD1 (6 bases). V dropped 3 bases and J dropped 5 bases, with 10 bases sitting between them. In germline, CDR1 is SGHVS, CDR2 FQNEAQ. The CDR3 length is 14 residues. The CDR3 bases are TGTGCCAGCAGCTTTTCACAGGGAACCGGGGAGCTGTTTTTT. Residues: CASSFSQGTGELFF.

This clonotype has at least ten counts. The chain couples TRBV20-1 to TRBJ1-5; 9 bases fit TRBD1. CDR3 length equals 17 residues. CDR1 and CDR2 (germline): DFQATT, SNEGSKA (reference sequence). V shed 0 bases and J 5 bases; nucleotides not matched to a gene: 11. The CDR3 DNA sequence: TGCAGTGCTAGAGATCGTTTGGGGACAGGGATCGATCAGCCCCAGCATTTT. Translated, it gives CSARDRLGTGIDQPQHF.